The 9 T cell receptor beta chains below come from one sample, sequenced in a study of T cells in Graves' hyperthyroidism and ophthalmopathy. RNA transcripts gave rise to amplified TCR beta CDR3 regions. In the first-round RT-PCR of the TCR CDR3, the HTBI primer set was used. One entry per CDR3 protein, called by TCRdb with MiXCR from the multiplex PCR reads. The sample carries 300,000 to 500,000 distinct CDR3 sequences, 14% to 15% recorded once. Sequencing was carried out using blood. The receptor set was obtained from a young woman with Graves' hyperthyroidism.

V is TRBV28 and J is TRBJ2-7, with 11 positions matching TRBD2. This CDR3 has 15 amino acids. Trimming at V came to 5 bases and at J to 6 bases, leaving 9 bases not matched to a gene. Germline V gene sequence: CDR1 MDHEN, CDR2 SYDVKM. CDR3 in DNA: TGTGCCAGCAGTCCCTCACTAGCGGGAGTGGGCGAGCAGTACTTC. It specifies CASSPSLAGVGEQYF.

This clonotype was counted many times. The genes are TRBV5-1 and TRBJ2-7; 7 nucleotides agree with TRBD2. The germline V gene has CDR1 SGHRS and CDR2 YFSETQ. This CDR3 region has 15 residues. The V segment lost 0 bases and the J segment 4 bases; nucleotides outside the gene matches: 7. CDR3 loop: CASSLEPSGGYEQYF. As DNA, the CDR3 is TGCGCCAGCAGCTTGGAGCCTAGCGGAGGTTACGAGCAGTACTTC.

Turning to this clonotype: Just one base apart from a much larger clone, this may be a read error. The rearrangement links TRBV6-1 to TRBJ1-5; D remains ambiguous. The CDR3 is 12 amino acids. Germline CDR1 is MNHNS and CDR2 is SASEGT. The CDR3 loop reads CASRNTNQHQHF. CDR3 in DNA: TGTGCCAGCAGGAACACCAATCAGCACCAGCATTTT.

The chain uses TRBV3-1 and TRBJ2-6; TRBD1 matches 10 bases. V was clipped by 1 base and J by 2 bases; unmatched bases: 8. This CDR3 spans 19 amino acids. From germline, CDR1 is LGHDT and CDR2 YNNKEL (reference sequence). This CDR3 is CASSQVVSGQGAGANVLTF. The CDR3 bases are TGTGCCAGCAGCCAAGTAGTTAGCGGACAGGGGGCTGGGGCCAACGTCCTGACTTTC.

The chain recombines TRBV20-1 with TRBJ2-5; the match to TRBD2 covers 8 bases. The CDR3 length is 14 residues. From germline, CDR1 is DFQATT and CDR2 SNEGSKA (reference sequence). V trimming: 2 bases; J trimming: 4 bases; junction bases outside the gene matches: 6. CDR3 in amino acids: CSARTAGVLETQYF. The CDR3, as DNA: TGCAGTGCTAGAACAGCGGGAGTCTTAGAGACCCAGTACTTC.

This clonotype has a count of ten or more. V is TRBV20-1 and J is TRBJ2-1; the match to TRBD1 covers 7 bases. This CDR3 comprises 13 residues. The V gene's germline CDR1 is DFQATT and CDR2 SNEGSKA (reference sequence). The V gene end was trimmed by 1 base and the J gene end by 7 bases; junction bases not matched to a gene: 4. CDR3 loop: CSARVDRVNEQFF. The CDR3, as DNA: TGCAGTGCTAGAGTTGACAGGGTGAATGAGCAGTTCTTC.

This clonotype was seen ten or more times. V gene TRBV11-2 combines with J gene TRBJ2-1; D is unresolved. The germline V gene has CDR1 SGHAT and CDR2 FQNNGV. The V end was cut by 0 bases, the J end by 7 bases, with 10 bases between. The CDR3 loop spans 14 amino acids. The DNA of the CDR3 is TGTGCCAGCAGCTTAGAGGTCTTAAGAAATGAGCAGTTCTTC. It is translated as CASSLEVLRNEQFF.

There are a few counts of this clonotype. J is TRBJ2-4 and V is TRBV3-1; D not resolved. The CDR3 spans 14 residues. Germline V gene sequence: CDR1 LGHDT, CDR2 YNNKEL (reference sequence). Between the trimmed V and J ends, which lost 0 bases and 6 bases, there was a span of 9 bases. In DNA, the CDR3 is TGTGCCAGCAGCCAAGAGGCGCTGGGAAACATTCAGTACTTC. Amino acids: CASSQEALGNIQYF.

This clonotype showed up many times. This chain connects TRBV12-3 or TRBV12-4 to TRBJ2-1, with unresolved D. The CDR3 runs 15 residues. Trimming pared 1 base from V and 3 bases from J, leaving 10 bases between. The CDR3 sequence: CASSLDSGLYNEQFF. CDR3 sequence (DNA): TGTGCCAGCAGTTTAGATAGTGGCCTCTACAATGAGCAGTTCTTC.